This T cell receptor beta chain was found in a study of regulatory T cells in long-lasting Graves disease. Libraries of TCR beta came from iRepertoire HTBI primers plus Arm-PCR of CDR3 regions. One entry per CDR3 protein results from TCRdb running MiXCR on the multiplex PCR reads. The table has 400,000 to 500,000 distinct CDR3 sequences, 20% to 25% seen once. Trimming left V 0 bases short and J 8 bases short, with 16 bases between. Looked up from germline, CDR1 is LNHNV and CDR2 is YYDKDF (reference sequence). The CDR3 runs to 16 residues. Regarding time point: persistent/refractory GD, antithyroid drugs over 5 years with positive TRAb. The TCR library was made from RNA extracted from PBMCs.

Sequenced material: peripheral blood mononuclear cells (PBMCs), taken when the disease was refractory, from a patient treated with antithyroid drugs. The sequence derives from a female donor with Graves disease. The chain is built from TRBV15 and TRBJ1-4; D unclear. The CDR3 sequence is CATSRDLRLMAEKLFF. In nucleotides, the CDR3 is TGTGCCACCAGCAGAGATCTTCGCCTAATGGCCGAAAAACTGTTTTTT.